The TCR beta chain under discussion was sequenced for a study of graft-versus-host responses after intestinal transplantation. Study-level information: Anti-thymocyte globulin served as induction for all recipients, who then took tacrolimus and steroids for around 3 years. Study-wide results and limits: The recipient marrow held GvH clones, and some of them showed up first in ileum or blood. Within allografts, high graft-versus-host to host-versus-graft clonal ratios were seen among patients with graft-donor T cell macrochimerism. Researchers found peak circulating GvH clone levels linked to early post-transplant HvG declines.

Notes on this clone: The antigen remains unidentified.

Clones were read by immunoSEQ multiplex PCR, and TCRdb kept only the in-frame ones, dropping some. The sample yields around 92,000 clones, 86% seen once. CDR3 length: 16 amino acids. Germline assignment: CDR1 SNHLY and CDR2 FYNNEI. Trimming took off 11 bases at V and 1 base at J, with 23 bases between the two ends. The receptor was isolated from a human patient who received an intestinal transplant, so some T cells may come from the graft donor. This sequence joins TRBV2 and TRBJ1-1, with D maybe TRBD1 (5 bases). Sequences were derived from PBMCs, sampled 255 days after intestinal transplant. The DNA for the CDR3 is TGTGCCCCCCGGACCGTTGGTAAGGGGCCGAACACTGAAGCTTTCTTT. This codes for CAPRTVGKGPNTEAFF.